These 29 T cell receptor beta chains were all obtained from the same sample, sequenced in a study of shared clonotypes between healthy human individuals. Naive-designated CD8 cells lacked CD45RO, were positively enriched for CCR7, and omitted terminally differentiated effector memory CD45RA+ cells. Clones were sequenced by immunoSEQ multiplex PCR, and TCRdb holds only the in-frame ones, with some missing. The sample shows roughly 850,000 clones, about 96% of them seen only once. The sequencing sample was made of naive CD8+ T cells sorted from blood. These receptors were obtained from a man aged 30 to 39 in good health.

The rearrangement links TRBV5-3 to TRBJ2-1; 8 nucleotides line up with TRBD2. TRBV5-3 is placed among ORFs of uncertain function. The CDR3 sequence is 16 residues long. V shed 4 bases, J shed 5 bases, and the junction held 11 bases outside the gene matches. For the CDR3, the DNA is TGTGCCAGAAGCCTGTGTAGCGGGGAGTCCCACAATGAGCAGTTCTTC. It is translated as CARSLCSGESHNEQFF.

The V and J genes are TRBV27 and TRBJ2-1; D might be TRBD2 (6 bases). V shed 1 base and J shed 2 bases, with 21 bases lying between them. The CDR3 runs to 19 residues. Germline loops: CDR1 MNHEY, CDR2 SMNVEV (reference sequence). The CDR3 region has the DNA TGTGCCAGCAGTTTATTCCGATACCGGGACTCGAGAACCTACAATGAGCAGTTCTTC. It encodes CASSLFRYRDSRTYNEQFF.

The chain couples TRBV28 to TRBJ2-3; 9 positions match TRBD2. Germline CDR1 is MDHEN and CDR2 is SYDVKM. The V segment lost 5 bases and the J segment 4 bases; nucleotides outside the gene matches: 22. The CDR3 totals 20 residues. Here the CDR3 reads CASSPTLRDASSGKADTQYF. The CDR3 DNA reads TGTGCCAGCAGTCCGACTCTCCGGGACGCCTCTAGCGGGAAGGCAGATACGCAGTATTTT.

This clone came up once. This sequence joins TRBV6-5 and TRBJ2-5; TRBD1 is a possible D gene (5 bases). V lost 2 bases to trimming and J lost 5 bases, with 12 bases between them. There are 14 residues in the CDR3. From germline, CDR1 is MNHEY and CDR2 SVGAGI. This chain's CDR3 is CASSYLRDRETQYF. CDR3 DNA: TGTGCCAGCAGTTACCTCAGGGATCGGGAGACCCAGTACTTC.

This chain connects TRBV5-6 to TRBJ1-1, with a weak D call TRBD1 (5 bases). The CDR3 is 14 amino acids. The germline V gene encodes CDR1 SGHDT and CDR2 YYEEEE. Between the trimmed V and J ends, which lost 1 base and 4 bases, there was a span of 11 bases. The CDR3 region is CASSLKGLGTEAFF. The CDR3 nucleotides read TGTGCCAGCAGCTTGAAGGGGCTCGGCACTGAAGCTTTCTTT.

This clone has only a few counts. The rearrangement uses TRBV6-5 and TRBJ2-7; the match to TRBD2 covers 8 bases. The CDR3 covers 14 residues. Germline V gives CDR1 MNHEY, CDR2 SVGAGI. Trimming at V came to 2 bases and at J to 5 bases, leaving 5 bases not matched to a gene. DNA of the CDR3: TGTGCCAGCAGTTACACCGGGACTAGAAACGAGCAGTACTTC. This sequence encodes CASSYTGTRNEQYF.

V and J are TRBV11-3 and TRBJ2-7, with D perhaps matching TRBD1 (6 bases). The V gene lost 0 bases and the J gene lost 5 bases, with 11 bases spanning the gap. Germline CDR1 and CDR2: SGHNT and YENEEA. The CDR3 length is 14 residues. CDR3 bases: TGTGCCAGCAGCTTAGAAGGCAGGGGCCACGAGCAGTACTTC. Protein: CASSLEGRGHEQYF.

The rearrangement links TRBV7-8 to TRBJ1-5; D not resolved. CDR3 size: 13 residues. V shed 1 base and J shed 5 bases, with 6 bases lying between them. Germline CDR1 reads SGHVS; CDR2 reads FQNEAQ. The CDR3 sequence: CASSLGKYQPQHF. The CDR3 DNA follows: TGTGCCAGCAGCTTAGGGAAGTATCAGCCCCAGCATTTT.

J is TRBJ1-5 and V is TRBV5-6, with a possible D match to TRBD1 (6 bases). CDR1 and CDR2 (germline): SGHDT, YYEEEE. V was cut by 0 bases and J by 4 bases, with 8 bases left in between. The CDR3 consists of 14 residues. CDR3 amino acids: CASSLEGGNQPQHF. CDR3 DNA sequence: TGTGCCAGCAGCTTGGAGGGGGGGAATCAGCCCCAGCATTTT.

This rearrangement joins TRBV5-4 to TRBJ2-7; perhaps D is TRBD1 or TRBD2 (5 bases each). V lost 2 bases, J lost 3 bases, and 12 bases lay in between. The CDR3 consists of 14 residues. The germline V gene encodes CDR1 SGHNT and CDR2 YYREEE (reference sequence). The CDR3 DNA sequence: TGTGCCAGCAGCTTTGGGGGAGCCCGCTACGAGCAGTACTTC. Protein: CASSFGGARYEQYF.

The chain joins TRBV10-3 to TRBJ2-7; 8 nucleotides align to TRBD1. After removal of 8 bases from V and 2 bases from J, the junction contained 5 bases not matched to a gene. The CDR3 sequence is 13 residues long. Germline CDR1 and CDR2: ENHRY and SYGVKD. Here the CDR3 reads CAIGTGHPYEQYF. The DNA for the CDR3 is TGTGCCATCGGGACAGGTCACCCCTACGAGCAGTACTTC.

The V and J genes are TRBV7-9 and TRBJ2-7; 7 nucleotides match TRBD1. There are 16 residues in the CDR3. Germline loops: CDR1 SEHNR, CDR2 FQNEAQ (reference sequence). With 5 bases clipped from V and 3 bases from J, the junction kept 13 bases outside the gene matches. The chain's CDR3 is CASSPEGTAKFYEQYF. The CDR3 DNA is TGTGCCAGCAGCCCGGAAGGGACAGCAAAATTCTACGAGCAGTACTTC. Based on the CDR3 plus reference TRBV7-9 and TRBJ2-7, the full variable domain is DTGVSQNPRHKITKRGQNVTFRCDPISEHNRLYWYRQTLGQGPEFLTYFQNEAQLEKSRLLSDRFSAERPKGSFSTLEIQRTEQGDSAMYLCASSPEGTAKFYEQYFGPGTRLTVT.

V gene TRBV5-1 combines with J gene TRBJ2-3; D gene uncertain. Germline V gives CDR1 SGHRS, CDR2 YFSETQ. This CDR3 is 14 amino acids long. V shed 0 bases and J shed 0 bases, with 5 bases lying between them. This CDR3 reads CASSLVGSTDTQYF. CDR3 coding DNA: TGCGCCAGCAGCTTGGTTGGCAGCACAGATACGCAGTATTTT. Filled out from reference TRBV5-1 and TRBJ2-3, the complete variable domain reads KAGVTQTPRYLIKTRGQQVTLSCSPISGHRSVSWYQQTPGQGLQFLFEYFSETQRNKGNFPGRFSGRQFSNSRSEMNVSTLELGDSALYLCASSLVGSTDTQYFGPGTRLTVL.

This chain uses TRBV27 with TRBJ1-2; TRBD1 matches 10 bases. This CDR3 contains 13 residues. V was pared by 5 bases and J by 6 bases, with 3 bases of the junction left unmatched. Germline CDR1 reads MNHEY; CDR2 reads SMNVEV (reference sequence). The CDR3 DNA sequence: TGTGCCAGCAGTCAGACAGGGGGCGATGGCTACACCTTC. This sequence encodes CASSQTGGDGYTF.

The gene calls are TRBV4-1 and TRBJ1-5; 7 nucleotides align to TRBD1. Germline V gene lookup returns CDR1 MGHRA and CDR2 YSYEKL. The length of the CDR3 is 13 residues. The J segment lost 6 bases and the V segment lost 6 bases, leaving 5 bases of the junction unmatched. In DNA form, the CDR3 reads TGCGCCAGCAGTGACAGGGATGGTCAGCCCCAGCATTTT. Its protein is CASSDRDGQPQHF.

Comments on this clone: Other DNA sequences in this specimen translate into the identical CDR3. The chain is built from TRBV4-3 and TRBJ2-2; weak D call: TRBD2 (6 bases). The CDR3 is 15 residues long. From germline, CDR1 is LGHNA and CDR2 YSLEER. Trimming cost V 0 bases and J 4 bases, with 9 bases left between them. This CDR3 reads CASSQDGRGTGELFF. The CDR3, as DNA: TGCGCCAGCAGCCAAGACGGGAGAGGCACCGGGGAGCTGTTTTTT.

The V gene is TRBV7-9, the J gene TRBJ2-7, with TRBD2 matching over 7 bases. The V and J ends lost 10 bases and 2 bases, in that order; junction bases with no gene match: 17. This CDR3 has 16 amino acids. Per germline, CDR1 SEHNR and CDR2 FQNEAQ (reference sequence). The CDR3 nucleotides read TGTGCCACGAACCCCGTGACAAGCGGGACCCCCTACGAGCAGTACTTC. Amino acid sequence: CATNPVTSGTPYEQYF. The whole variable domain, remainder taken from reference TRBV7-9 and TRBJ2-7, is DTGVSQNPRHKITKRGQNVTFRCDPISEHNRLYWYRQTLGQGPEFLTYFQNEAQLEKSRLLSDRFSAERPKGSFSTLEIQRTEQGDSAMYLCATNPVTSGTPYEQYFGPGTRLTVT.

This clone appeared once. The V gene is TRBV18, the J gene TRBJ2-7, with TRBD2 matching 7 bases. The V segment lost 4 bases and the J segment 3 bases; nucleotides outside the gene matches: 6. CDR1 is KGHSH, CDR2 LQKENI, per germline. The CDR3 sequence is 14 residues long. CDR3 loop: CASSLNGLVYEQYF. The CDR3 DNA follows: TGTGCCAGCTCACTAAATGGACTAGTCTACGAGCAGTACTTC.

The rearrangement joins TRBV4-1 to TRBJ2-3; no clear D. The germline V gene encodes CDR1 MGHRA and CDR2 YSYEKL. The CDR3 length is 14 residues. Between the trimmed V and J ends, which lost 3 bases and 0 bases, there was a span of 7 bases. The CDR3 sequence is CASSHLGSTDTQYF. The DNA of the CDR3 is TGCGCCAGCAGCCATCTCGGGAGCACAGATACGCAGTATTTT.

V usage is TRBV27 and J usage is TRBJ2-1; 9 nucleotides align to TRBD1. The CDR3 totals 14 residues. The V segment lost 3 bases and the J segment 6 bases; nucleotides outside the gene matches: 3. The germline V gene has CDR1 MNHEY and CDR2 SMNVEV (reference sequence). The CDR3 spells CASSLRDRVNEQFF. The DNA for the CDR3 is TGTGCCAGCAGTTTGCGGGACAGGGTCAATGAGCAGTTCTTC.

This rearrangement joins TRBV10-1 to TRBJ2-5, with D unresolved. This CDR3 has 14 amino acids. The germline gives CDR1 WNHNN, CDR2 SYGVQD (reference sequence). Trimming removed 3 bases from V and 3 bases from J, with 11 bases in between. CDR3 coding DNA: TGCGCCAGCAGTGAATCAGGTCGGGAAGAGACCCAGTACTTC. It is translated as CASSESGREETQYF.

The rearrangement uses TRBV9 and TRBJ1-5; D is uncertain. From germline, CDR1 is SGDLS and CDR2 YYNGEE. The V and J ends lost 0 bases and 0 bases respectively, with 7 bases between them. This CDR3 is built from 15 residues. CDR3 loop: CASSVDSSSNQPQHF. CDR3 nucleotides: TGTGCCAGCAGCGTAGACTCGAGTAGCAATCAGCCCCAGCATTTT.

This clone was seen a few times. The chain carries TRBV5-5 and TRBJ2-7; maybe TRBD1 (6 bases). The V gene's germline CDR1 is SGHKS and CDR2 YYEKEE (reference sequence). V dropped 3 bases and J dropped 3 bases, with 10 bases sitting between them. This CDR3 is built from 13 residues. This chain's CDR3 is CASSSTGYYEQYF. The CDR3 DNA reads TGTGCCAGCAGCTCTACAGGGTACTACGAGCAGTACTTC.

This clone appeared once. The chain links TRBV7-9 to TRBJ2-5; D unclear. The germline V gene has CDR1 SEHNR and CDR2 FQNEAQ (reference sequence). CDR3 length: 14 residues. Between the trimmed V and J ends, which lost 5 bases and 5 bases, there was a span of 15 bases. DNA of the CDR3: TGTGCCAGCAGCCAGGAAGCGAGCCGGGAGACCCAGTACTTC. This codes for CASSQEASRETQYF.

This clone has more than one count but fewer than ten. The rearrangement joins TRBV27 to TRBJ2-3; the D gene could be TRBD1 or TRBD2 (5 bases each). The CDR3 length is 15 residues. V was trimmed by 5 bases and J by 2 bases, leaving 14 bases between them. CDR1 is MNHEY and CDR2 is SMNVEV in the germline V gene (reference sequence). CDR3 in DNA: TGTGCCAGCAGTAGCTCGGGGCCTTACACAGATACGCAGTATTTT. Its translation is CASSSSGPYTDTQYF.

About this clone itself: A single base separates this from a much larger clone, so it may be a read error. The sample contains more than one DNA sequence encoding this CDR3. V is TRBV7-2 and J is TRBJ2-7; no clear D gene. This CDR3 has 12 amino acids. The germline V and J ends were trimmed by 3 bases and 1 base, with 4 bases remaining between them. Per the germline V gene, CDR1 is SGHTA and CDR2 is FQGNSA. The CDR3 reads CASSFGSYEQYF. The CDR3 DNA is TGTGCCAGCAGCTTCGGGTCCTACGAGCAGTACTTC.

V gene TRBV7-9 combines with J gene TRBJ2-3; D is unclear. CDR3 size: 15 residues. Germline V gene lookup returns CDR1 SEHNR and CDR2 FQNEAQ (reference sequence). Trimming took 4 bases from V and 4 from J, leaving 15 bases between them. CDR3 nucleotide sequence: TGTGCCAGCAGCTCGGCCGTTATCTCGCCAGATACGCAGTATTTT. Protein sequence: CASSSAVISPDTQYF. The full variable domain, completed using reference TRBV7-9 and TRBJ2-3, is DTGVSQNPRHKITKRGQNVTFRCDPISEHNRLYWYRQTLGQGPEFLTYFQNEAQLEKSRLLSDRFSAERPKGSFSTLEIQRTEQGDSAMYLCASSSAVISPDTQYFGPGTRLTVL.

This chain's CDR3 is CASSVGVDEQFF. The CDR3 DNA reads TGTGCCAGCAGCGTAGGAGTCGATGAGCAGTTCTTC. The V call is TRBV9, the J call TRBJ2-1; the D is unclear. Trimming took off 0 bases at V and 8 bases at J, with 6 bases between the two ends. This CDR3 is 12 amino acids long. Germline CDR1 reads SGDLS; CDR2 reads YYNGEE.

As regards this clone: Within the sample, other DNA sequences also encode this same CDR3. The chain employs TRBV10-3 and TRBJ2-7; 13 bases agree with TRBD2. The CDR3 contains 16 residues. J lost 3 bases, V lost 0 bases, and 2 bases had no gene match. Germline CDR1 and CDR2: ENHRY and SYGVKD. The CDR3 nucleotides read TGTGCCATCAGTGAGTCGGGGACTAGCGGGATCTACGAGCAGTACTTC. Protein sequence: CAISESGTSGIYEQYF.